The 10 T cell receptor beta chains below were found in one sample sequenced in a study of molecular identifiers for immune sequencing clone quantification. TCRdb re-analysed the PCR reads in MiXCR, keeping a single row per CDR3 protein. The sample has 80,000 to 100,000 distinct CDR3 sequences, 20% to 25% seen once. The sequenced sample consisted of naive CD8+ T cells from blood, with Jurkat cell RNA spiked in. Noted subset: FACS-sorted CD8+CD4-CCR7+CD45RA+ naive T cells. Receptors were obtained from a human donor in good health. Some libraries in this study had Jurkat cell RNA spiked in.

This clonotype was detected ten times or more. V usage is TRBV21-1 and J usage is TRBJ2-2; the DNA was not compared with TRBD2, the D call given in the table. TRBV21-1 is a listed pseudogene. This CDR3 contains 19 residues. CDR3 nucleotide sequence: TGTGCCAGCATAACCGGGAGACTTCCTCCGGGACTAGGAACCGGGGAGCTGTTTTTT. Translating it yields CASITGRLPPGLGTGELFF.

This clonotype appeared many times. The chain couples TRBV5-1 to TRBJ2-2, with D unresolved. CDR3 length equals 15 residues. V lost 0 bases to trimming and J lost 3 bases, with 9 bases between them. CDR1 and CDR2 (germline): SGHRS, YFSETQ. The CDR3 spells CASSLAGTYTGELFF. The CDR3 DNA reads as TGCGCCAGCAGCTTGGCCGGAACCTACACCGGGGAGCTGTTTTTT.

This clonotype was found once. The junction and the germline gene differ at one end; a read error may be behind it. The chain uses TRBV6-5 and TRBJ1-1; D unresolved. The CDR3 runs to 14 residues. The V gene's germline CDR1 is MNHEY and CDR2 SVGAGI. The CDR3 reads CASNLNPPNPEAFF. The CDR3 nucleotides are TGTGCCAGCAATCTAAACCCCCCGAACCCTGAAGCTTTCTTT.

This clonotype came up once. This may stem from a read error, because a much larger clone lies one nucleotide away. The V call is TRBV11-2, the J call TRBJ2-5; D remains unclear. Per the germline V gene, CDR1 is SGHAT and CDR2 is FQNNGV. This CDR3 has 15 amino acids. The DNA for the CDR3 is TGTGCCAGCAGCTTAGAGGTTTGGCGGCAAGGGACCCAGTACTTC. Protein product: CASSLEVWRQGTQYF.

This clonotype was seen at least ten times. V is TRBV27 and J is TRBJ2-7; possible D gene TRBD1, 6 bases. V lost 3 bases and J 3 bases, leaving 9 bases between the germline ends. The CDR3 runs 13 residues. Per germline, CDR1 MNHEY and CDR2 SMNVEV (reference sequence). DNA of the CDR3: TGTGCCAGCAGTTTTGCACAGGGCTACGAGCAGTACTTC. Translated, it gives CASSFAQGYEQYF.

To note about this clonotype: This may come from a read error, since a much larger clone is one base off. V gene TRBV29-1 combines with J gene TRBJ2-7; D perhaps matches TRBD2 (6 bases). The germline gives CDR1 SQVTM, CDR2 ANQGSEA. CDR3 size: 14 residues. CDR3 in amino acids: CSVEDPGETYERYF. The CDR3 coding sequence is TGCAGCGTTGAAGATCCGGGGGAGACCTACGAGCGGTACTTC.

This clonotype was found many times. The V and J genes are TRBV18 and TRBJ1-1; TRBD1 matches 7 bases. The CDR3 extends over 12 amino acids. Germline CDR1 KGHSH, CDR2 LQKENI. The J segment lost 8 bases and the V segment lost 5 bases, leaving 5 bases of the junction unmatched. The DNA of the CDR3 is TGTGCCAGCTCAACCTCAGGGGGAGAAGCTTTCTTT. Translating gives CASSTSGGEAFF.

On this clonotype: Compared with germline, one end of the junction differs, possibly owing to a read error. The chain couples TRBV19 to TRBJ2-7, with D tentatively TRBD1 or TRBD2 (7 bases each). The CDR3 sequence is 13 residues long. CDR1 is LNHDA and CDR2 is SQIVND in the germline V gene (reference sequence). For the CDR3, the DNA is TGTGCCAGTAGTGCAGGGGGGGTCAACGAGCAGTGCTTC. Translation gives CASSAGGVNEQCF.

The chain is built from TRBV27 and TRBJ2-2; D might be TRBD1 (6 bases). The V gene lost 6 bases and the J gene lost 3 bases, with 23 bases spanning the gap. CDR1 and CDR2 from the germline V gene are MNHEY and SMNVEV (reference sequence). The CDR3 is 18 residues long. As DNA, the CDR3 is TGTGCCAGCAGCACGCTCCAACCGGGACATTATGACACCGGGGAGCTGTTTTTT. Encoded protein: CASSTLQPGHYDTGELFF.

This clonotype came up many times. V gene TRBV7-9 combines with J gene TRBJ1-5; TRBD1 is a possible D gene (5 bases). With 7 bases removed from V and 6 bases from J, the gap between germline ends came to 13 bases. Germline-derived CDR1 and CDR2 are SEHNR and FQNEAQ (reference sequence). The CDR3 contains 13 residues. The CDR3 sequence is CASTQAEGQPQHF. The DNA for the CDR3 is TGTGCCAGCACACAGGCCGAGGGTCAGCCCCAGCATTTT. The full variable domain, with the rest looked up from reference TRBV7-9 and TRBJ1-5, is DTGVSQNPRHKITKRGQNVTFRCDPISEHNRLYWYRQTLGQGPEFLTYFQNEAQLEKSRLLSDRFSAERPKGSFSTLEIQRTEQGDSAMYLCASTQAEGQPQHFGDGTRLSIL.